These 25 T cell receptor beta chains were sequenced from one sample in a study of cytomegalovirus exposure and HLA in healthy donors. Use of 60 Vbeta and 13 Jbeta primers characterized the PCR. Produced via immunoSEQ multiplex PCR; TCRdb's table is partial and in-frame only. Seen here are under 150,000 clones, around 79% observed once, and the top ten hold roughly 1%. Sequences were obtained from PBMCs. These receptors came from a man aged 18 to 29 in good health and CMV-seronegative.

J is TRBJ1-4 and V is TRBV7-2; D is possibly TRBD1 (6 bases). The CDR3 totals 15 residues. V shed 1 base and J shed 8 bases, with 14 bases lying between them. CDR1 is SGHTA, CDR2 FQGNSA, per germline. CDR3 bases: TGTGCCAGCAGCTTAGAATGGGGGCCCCGGGAAAAACTGTTTTTT. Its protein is CASSLEWGPREKLFF.

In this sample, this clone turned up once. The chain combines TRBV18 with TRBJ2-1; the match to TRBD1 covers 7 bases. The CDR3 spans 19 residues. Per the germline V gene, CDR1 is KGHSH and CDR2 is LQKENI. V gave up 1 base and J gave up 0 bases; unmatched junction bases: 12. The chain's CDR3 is CASSPRETGRSISYNEQFF. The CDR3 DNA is TGTGCCAGCTCACCACGGGAGACAGGGCGGAGTATCTCCTACAATGAGCAGTTCTTC.

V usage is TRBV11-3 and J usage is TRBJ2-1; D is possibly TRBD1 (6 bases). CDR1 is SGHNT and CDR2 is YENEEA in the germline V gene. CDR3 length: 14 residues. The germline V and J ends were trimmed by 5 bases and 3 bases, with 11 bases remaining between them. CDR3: CASSGGLDYNEQFF. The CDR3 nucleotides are TGTGCCAGCAGCGGGGGCCTAGACTACAATGAGCAGTTCTTC.

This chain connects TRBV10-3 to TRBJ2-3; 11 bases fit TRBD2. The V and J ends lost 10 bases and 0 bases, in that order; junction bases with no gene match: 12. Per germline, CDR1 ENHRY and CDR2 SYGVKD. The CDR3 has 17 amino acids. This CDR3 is CATQLAGDTLSTDTQYF. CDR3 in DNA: TGTGCCACCCAACTAGCGGGGGACACACTGAGCACAGATACGCAGTATTTT.

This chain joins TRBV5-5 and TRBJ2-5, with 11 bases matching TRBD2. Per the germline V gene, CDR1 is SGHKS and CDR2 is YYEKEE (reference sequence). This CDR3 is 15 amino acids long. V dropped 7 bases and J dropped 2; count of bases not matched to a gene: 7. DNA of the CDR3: TGTGCCAGCGTACGGGGACTAGCGGTGCAAGAGACCCAGTACTTC. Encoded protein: CASVRGLAVQETQYF.

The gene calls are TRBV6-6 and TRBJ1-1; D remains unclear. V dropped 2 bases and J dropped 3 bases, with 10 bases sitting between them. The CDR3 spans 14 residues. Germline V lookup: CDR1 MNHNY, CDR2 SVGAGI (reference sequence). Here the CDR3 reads CASSYGRVDTEAFF. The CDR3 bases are TGTGCCAGCAGTTACGGGAGGGTAGACACTGAAGCTTTCTTT.

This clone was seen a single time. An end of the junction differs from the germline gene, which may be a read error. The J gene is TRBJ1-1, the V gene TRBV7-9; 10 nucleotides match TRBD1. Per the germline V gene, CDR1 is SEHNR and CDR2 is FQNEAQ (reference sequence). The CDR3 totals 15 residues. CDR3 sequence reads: CSSSSNRQGATEAFF. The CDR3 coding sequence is TGTTCCAGCAGCTCCAATCGACAGGGGGCAACTGAAGCTTTCTTT.

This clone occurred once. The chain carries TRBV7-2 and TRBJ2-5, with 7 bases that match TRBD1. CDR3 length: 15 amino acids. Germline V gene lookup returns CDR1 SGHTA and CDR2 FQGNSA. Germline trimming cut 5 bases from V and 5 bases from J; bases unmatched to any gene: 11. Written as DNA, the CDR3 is TGTGCCAGCAGCCCCACACAGGGGAATCTTGAGACCCAGTACTTC. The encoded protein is CASSPTQGNLETQYF.

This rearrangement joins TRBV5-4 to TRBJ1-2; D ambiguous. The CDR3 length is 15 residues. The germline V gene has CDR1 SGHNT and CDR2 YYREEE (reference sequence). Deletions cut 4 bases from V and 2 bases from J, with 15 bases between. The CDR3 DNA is TGTGCCAGCAGCCGGAGGGCAGCCGGAAACTATGGCTACACCTTC. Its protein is CASSRRAAGNYGYTF. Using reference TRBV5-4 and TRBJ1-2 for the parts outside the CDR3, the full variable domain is ETGVTQSPTHLIKTRGQQVTLRCSSQSGHNTVSWYQQALGQGPQFIFQYYREEENGRGNFPPRFSGLQFPNYSSELNVNALELDDSALYLCASSRRAAGNYGYTFGSGTRLTVV.

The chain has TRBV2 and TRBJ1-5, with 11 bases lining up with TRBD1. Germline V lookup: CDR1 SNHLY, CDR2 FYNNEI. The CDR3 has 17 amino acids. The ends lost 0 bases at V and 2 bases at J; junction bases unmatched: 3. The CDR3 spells CASSEAGQGAGNQPQHF. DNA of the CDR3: TGTGCCAGCAGTGAAGCCGGACAGGGGGCAGGCAATCAGCCCCAGCATTTT.

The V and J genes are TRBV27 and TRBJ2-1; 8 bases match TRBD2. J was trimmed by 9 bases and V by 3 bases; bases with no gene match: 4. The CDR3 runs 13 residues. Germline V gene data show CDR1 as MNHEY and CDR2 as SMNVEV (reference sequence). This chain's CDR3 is CASSFGREFEQFF. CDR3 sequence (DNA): TGTGCCAGCAGTTTCGGGAGGGAGTTTGAGCAGTTCTTC.

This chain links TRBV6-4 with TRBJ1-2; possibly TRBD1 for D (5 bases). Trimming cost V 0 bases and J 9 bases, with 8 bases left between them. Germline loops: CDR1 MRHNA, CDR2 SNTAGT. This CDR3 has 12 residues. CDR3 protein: CASSDSYRSYTF. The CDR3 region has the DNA TGTGCCAGCAGTGACTCGTACAGGAGCTACACCTTC.

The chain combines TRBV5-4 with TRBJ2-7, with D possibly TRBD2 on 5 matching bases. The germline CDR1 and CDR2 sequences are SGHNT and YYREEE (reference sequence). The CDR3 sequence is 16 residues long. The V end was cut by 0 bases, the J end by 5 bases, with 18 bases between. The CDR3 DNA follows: TGTGCCAGCAGCTTGGTCGGAGGTCCGGGCGCCCACGAGCAGTACTTC. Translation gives CASSLVGGPGAHEQYF.

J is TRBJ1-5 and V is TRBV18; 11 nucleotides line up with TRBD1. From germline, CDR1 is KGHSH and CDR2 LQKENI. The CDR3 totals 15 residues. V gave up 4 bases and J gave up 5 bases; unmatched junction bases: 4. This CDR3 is CASSLDRGLYQPQHF. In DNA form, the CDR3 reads TGTGCCAGCTCACTGGACAGGGGGCTGTATCAGCCCCAGCATTTT.

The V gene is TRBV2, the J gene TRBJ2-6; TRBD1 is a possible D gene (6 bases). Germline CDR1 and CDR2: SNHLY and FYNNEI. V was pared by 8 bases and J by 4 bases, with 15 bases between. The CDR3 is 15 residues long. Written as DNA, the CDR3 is TGTGCCAGCGGCCGGGACACAAGGGGGGCCAACGTCCTGACTTTC. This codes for CASGRDTRGANVLTF.

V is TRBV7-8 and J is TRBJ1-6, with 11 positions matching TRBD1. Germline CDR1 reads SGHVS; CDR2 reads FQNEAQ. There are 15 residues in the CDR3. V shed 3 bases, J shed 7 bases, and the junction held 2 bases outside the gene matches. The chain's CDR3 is CASSLGQGVNSPLHF. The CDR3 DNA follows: TGTGCCAGCAGCTTGGGACAGGGGGTGAATTCACCCCTCCACTTT.

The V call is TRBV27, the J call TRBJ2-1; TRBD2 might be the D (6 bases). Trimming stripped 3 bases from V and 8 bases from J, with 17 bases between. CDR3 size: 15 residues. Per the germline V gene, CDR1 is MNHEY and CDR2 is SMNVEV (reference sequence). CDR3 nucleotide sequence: TGTGCCAGCAGTTTCGGGGGAACGGCAGGGTATGAGCAGTTCTTC. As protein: CASSFGGTAGYEQFF.

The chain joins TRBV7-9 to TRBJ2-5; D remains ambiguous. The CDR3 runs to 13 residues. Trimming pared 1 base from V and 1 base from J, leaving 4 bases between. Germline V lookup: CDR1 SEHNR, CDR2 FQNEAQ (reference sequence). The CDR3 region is CASSLGSQETQYF. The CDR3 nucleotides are TGTGCCAGCAGCTTAGGCAGCCAAGAGACCCAGTACTTC.

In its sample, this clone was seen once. For the CDR3, the DNA is TGTGCCAGCAGCTTAATCGGGACACCCGATGATGGCTACACCTTC. Translating it yields CASSLIGTPDDGYTF. V is TRBV27 and J is TRBJ1-2, with D maybe TRBD1 (6 bases). The CDR3 extends over 15 amino acids. V shed 6 bases and J shed 6 bases, with 20 bases lying between them. CDR1 and CDR2 from the germline V gene are MNHEY and SMNVEV (reference sequence).

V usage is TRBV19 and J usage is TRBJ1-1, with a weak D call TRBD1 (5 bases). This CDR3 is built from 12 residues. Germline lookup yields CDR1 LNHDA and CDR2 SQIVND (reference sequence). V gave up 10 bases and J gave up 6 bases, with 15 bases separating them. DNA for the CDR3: TGTGCCACAAAAATGGGGGGGTCTGAAGCTTTCTTT. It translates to CATKMGGSEAFF.

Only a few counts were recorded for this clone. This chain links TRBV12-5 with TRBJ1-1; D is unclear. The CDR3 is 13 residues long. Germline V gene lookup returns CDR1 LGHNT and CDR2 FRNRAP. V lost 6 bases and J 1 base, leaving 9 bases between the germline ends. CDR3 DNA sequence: TGTGCTAGTGGCTCGAACGGGAACACTGAAGCTTTCTTT. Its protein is CASGSNGNTEAFF.

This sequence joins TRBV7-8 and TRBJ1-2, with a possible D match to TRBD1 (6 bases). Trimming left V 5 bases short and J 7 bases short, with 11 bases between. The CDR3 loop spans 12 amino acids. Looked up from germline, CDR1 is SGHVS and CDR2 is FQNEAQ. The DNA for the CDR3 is TGTGCCAGCAGCGCCCAGGGGCTTGGCTACACCTTC. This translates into CASSAQGLGYTF.

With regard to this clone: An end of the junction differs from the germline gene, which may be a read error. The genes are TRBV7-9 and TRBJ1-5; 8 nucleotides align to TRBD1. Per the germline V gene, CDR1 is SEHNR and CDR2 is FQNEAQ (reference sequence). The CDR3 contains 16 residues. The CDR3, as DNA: TGTTCCAGCAGCTCAGGGGGGACAGGAAGCAATCAGCCCCAGCATTTT. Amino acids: CSSSSGGTGSNQPQHF.

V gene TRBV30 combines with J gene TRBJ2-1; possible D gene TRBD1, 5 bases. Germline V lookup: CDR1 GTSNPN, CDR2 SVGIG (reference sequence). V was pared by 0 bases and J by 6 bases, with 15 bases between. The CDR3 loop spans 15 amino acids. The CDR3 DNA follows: TGTGCCTGGAGTGTGAAAAGGGGAAAGGGCAATGAGCAGTTCTTC. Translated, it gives CAWSVKRGKGNEQFF.

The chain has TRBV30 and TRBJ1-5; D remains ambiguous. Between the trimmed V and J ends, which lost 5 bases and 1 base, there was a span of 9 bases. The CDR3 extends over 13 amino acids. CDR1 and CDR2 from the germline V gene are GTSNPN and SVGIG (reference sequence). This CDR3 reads CAWRAGSNQPQHF. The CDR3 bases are TGTGCCTGGCGAGCGGGAAGCAATCAGCCCCAGCATTTT.